This TCR beta chain was sequenced during a study of blood T cell repertoires in COVID-19. Whole-study context: From the United States, Italy and Spain came samples of acute and convalescent COVID-19.

CDR3 length: 14 residues. V dropped 5 bases and J dropped 2 bases, with 13 bases sitting between them. Looked up from germline, CDR1 is SEHNR and CDR2 is FQNEAQ (reference sequence). Sequencing was performed with immunoSEQ multiplex PCR; in TCRdb, only in-frame clones are kept and a portion is missing. The table includes 200,000 to 250,000 clones, around 86% detected once. Comment on this clone: The sample has other DNA sequences that encode this CDR3 too.

The genes are TRBV7-9 and TRBJ2-7; tentatively, D is TRBD1 (6 bases). The receptor's source is a man aged 25-45 years who had recovered from COVID-19. Material for sequencing was peripheral blood. The CDR3 reads CASSAPDRTYEQYF. CDR3 sequence (DNA): TGTGCCAGCAGCGCCCCAGACAGGACCTACGAGCAGTACTTC.